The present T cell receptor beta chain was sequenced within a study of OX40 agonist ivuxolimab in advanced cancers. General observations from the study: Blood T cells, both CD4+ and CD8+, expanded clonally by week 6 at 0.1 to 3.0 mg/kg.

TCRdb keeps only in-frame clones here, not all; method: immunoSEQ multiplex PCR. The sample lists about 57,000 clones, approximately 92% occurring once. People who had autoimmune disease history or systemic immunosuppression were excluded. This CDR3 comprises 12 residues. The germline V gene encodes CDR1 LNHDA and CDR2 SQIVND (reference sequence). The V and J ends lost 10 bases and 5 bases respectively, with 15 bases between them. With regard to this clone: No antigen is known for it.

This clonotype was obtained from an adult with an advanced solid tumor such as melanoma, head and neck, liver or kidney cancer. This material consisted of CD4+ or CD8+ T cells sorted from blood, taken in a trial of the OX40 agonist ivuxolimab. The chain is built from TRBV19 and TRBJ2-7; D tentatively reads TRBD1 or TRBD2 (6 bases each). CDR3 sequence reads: CAIRGASNEQYF. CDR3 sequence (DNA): TGTGCCATTAGGGGGGCGAGCAACGAGCAGTACTTC.